This T cell receptor (beta chain) derives from a study of blood T cell repertoires in COVID-19. Study-level information: Researchers got acute and convalescent COVID-19 samples from the United States, Italy and Spain. Nucleic acid was either cDNA or gDNA, and it came from T cells, B-cell-depleted T cells, or PBMCs.

The data were produced by immunoSEQ multiplex PCR, yet TCRdb's version contains in-frame clones alone and is incomplete. The sample consists of fewer than 200,000 clones, roughly 80% of them appearing once. This CDR3 is 16 amino acids long. The ends were cut back, 0 bases at V and 2 bases at J, with 12 bases in the middle. Germline-derived CDR1 and CDR2 are SGHDT and YYEEEE. This chain connects TRBV5-6 to TRBJ1-5; possibly TRBD1 for D (5 bases). The sample comprised peripheral blood. This receptor was identified in a human donor in a cohort sampled during active COVID-19. The CDR3 DNA is TGTGCCAGCAGCTTGGGCGGGGGGGGAGGCAATCAGCCCCAGCATTTT. Translating gives CASSLGGGGGNQPQHF.